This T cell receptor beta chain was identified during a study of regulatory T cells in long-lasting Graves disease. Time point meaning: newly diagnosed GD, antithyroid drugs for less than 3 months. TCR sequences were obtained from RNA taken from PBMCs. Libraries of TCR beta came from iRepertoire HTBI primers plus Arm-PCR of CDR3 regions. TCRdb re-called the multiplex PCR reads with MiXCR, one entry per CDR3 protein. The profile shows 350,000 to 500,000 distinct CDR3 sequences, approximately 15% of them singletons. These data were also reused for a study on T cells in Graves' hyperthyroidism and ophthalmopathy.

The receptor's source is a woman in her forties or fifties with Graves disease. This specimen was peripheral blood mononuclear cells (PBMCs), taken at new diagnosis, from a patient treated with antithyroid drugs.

Here the CDR3 reads CARGRRLNQPQHF. The CDR3 DNA sequence: TGTGCCAGGGGGAGACGGCTCAATCAGCCCCAGCATTTT. The rearrangement links TRBV7-3 to TRBJ1-5; D uncertain. The germline gives CDR1 SGHTA, CDR2 FQGTGA. Trimming took off 9 bases at V and 3 bases at J, with 12 bases between the two ends. The CDR3 consists of 13 residues. The entire variable domain, with the rest obtained from reference TRBV7-3 and TRBJ1-5, is as follows: GAGVSQTPSNKVTEKGKYVELRCDPISGHTALYWYRQSLGQGPEFLIYFQGTGAADDSGLPNDRFFAVRPEGSVSTLKIQRTERGDSAVYLCARGRRLNQPQHFGDGTRLSIL.